These 21 T cell receptor beta chains were sequenced from one sample in a study of blood T cells in healthy people across ages. Combining a sample-barcoded 5' primer with a J-beta primer mix, a second PCR ran for roughly 7 to 12 cycles. MiXCR, run by TCRdb on the 5' RACE reads, gives a single entry per CDR3 protein. The repertoire holds approximately 940,000 distinct CDR3 sequences, with 48% as singletons. Sequencing was performed on blood. The receptors derive from a man aged 30 to 39 in good health.

This rearrangement joins TRBV4-1 to TRBJ2-1; D gene ambiguous. The J call may be mistaken, given a closer DNA end match to TRBJ2-7. The CDR3 loop spans 13 amino acids. The germline V gene has CDR1 MGHRA and CDR2 YSYEKL. The CDR3 protein is CASSQAAPGEQYF. CDR3 DNA: TGCGCCAGCAGCCAGGCGGCCCCTGGCGAGCAGTACTTC.

This chain uses TRBV7-2 with TRBJ2-3; a possible D gene is TRBD2 (5 bases). The CDR3 is 13 residues long. Germline CDR1 and CDR2: SGHTA and FQGNSA. The ends were cut back, 2 bases at V and 9 bases at J, with 12 bases in the middle. CDR3 protein: CASSLLATRTQYF. DNA of the CDR3: TGTGCCAGCAGCTTATTAGCTACTAGGACGCAGTATTTT.

The J gene is TRBJ1-2, the V gene TRBV7-9; no clear D. CDR1 and CDR2 from the germline V gene are SEHNR and FQNEAQ (reference sequence). The length of the CDR3 is 13 residues. V was trimmed by 5 bases and J by 3 bases, leaving 10 bases between them. DNA of the CDR3: TGTGCCAGCAGCCATGAGGAGCACTATGGCTACACCTTC. Encoded protein: CASSHEEHYGYTF.

V is TRBV9 and J is TRBJ2-4; 9 bases match TRBD1. The CDR3 totals 17 residues. Germline V gives CDR1 SGDLS, CDR2 YYNGEE. V dropped 0 bases and J dropped 2; count of bases not matched to a gene: 6. CDR3 sequence: CASSVDWTGVSKNIQYF. The CDR3 nucleotides read TGTGCCAGCAGCGTAGATTGGACAGGGGTCTCCAAAAACATTCAGTACTTC.

The chain's CDR3 is CASSQVIWGDEQYF. The CDR3 bases are TGCGCCAGCAGCCAAGTCATTTGGGGGGATGAGCAGTACTTC. The V gene is TRBV4-3, the J gene TRBJ2-7; D may be TRBD2 (6 bases). The ends were cut back, 1 base at V and 7 bases at J, with 14 bases in the middle. The CDR3 contains 14 residues. From germline, CDR1 is LGHNA and CDR2 YSLEER.

This CDR3 reads CSALLTWRDEQFF. CDR3 nucleotides: TGCAGTGCCCTCTTGACTTGGAGGGATGAGCAGTTCTTC. The chain links TRBV20-1 to TRBJ2-1; the D gene is possibly TRBD2 (6 bases). Looked up from germline, CDR1 is DFQATT and CDR2 is SNEGSKA (reference sequence). CDR3 length: 13 residues. V lost 6 bases and J 8 bases, leaving 17 bases between the germline ends.

This clonotype has more than one count but fewer than ten. The chain couples TRBV4-1 to TRBJ2-7; 10 bases map to TRBD2. This CDR3 contains 15 residues. Germline-derived CDR1 and CDR2 are MGHRA and YSYEKL. The V gene end was trimmed by 4 bases and the J gene end by 2 bases; junction bases not matched to a gene: 5. The chain's CDR3 is CASSPTSGAAYEQYF. The CDR3, as DNA: TGCGCCAGCAGCCCCACTAGCGGGGCTGCCTACGAGCAGTACTTC.

The sample holds a few counts of this clonotype. The rearrangement joins TRBV7-8 to TRBJ1-4, with unresolved D. The CDR3 sequence is 17 residues long. Germline V gene lookup returns CDR1 SGHVS and CDR2 FQNEAQ. The V and J ends lost 5 bases and 3 bases respectively, with 19 bases between them. CDR3 DNA: TGTGCCAGCAGCCAAGTGGAGAGTAGTGCGGCTAATGAAAAACTGTTTTTT. It specifies CASSQVESSAANEKLFF.

The V gene is TRBV27, the J gene TRBJ2-4; D tentatively reads TRBD1 or TRBD2 (5 bases each). The CDR3 contains 12 residues. The V and J ends lost 7 bases and 8 bases respectively, with 12 bases between them. Germline CDR1 reads MNHEY; CDR2 reads SMNVEV (reference sequence). CDR3 DNA: TGTGCCAGCATTGGAGTGGGGGACATTCAGTACTTC. It specifies CASIGVGDIQYF.

The chain employs TRBV25-1 and TRBJ2-3; D may be TRBD2 (6 bases). Germline lookup yields CDR1 MGHDK and CDR2 SYGVNS. CDR3 size: 16 residues. The ends were cut back, 4 bases at V and 1 base at J, with 15 bases in the middle. CDR3 sequence: CASSVFVRGGTDTQYF. The CDR3 DNA reads TGTGCCAGCAGTGTCTTCGTGCGCGGGGGCACAGATACGCAGTATTTT.

Only a few counts were recorded for this clonotype. This rearrangement joins TRBV3-1 to TRBJ2-7; possible D gene TRBD1, 5 bases. Germline CDR1 reads LGHDT; CDR2 reads YNNKEL (reference sequence). The CDR3 contains 14 residues. Trimming stripped 2 bases from V and 1 base from J, with 9 bases between. The CDR3, as DNA: TGTGCCAGCAGCCAACGTGGGGCGTCCTACGAGCAGTACTTC. Its translation is CASSQRGASYEQYF.

CDR3 sequence: CASESGGASTDTQYF. The CDR3 DNA reads as TGCGCCAGCGAGAGCGGGGGGGCCAGCACAGATACGCAGTATTTT. The chain employs TRBV5-1 and TRBJ2-3; 10 bases map to TRBD2. Germline lookup yields CDR1 SGHRS and CDR2 YFSETQ. The CDR3 has 15 amino acids. V lost 7 bases, J lost 0 bases, and 5 bases stayed unmatched.

This chain joins TRBV2 and TRBJ1-6; possibly TRBD1 for D (5 bases). Trimming cost V 6 bases and J 2 bases, with 14 bases left between them. CDR1 and CDR2 (germline): SNHLY, FYNNEI. This CDR3 contains 16 residues. For the CDR3, the DNA is TGTGCCAGCAGGGCCGGGACGGATCCCTATAATTCACCCCTCCACTTT. Translating gives CASRAGTDPYNSPLHF.

This clonotype appeared a few times. The chain couples TRBV12-3 or TRBV12-4 to TRBJ2-1; a possible D gene is TRBD2 (5 bases). V lost 5 bases and J lost 4, with 18 bases in between. The CDR3 length is 16 residues. The CDR3 reads CASSPRRGPIYNEQFF. Written as DNA, the CDR3 is TGTGCCAGCAGTCCCCGTCGGGGTCCTATTTACAATGAGCAGTTCTTC.

The V and J genes are TRBV12-3 or TRBV12-4 and TRBJ2-5; D possibly corresponds to TRBD1 (6 bases). The ends were cut back, 2 bases at V and 3 bases at J, with 10 bases in the middle. The CDR3 is 14 amino acids. The CDR3 DNA reads as TGTGCCAGCAGTTTATCGGACAGAGAAGAGACCCAGTACTTC. Encoded protein: CASSLSDREETQYF.

This clonotype was observed a handful of times. The J gene is TRBJ2-1, the V gene TRBV4-1; 8 bases agree with TRBD2. With V trimmed by 4 bases and J by 7 bases, 9 bases remained unmatched. Germline V gene lookup returns CDR1 MGHRA and CDR2 YSYEKL. The CDR3 loop spans 15 amino acids. The CDR3 protein is CASSPSGTSGNEQFF. The CDR3 DNA reads TGCGCCAGCAGCCCATCAGGGACTAGTGGGAATGAGCAGTTCTTC.

The chain is built from TRBV29-1 and TRBJ2-5, with D maybe TRBD2 (6 bases). The V gene lost 0 bases and the J gene lost 0 bases, with 17 bases spanning the gap. From germline, CDR1 is SQVTM and CDR2 ANQGSEA. The CDR3 totals 17 residues. CDR3 DNA sequence: TGCAGCGTTGAAGAAGGGCCTAGCGACTTTTACCAAGAGACCCAGTACTTC. Translating it yields CSVEEGPSDFYQETQYF.

The chain links TRBV20-1 to TRBJ2-1; 8 positions agree with TRBD2. The germline V gene has CDR1 DFQATT and CDR2 SNEGSKA (reference sequence). The CDR3 extends over 15 amino acids. The J segment lost 4 bases and the V segment lost 0 bases, leaving 5 bases of the junction unmatched. The CDR3 bases are TGCAGTGCTAGAGATGAACTAGCGGCATACAATGAGCAGTTCTTC. Amino acid sequence: CSARDELAAYNEQFF.

V usage is TRBV7-2 and J usage is TRBJ2-7; D perhaps matches TRBD2 (5 bases). The CDR3 consists of 14 residues. Germline V CDR1 and CDR2: SGHTA, FQGNSA. Trimming cost V 4 bases and J 2 bases, with 12 bases left between them. The DNA for the CDR3 is TGTGCCAGCAGCTCAGTACTAGGCCCCTACGAGCAGTACTTC. It codes for CASSSVLGPYEQYF.

The chain employs TRBV20-1 and TRBJ1-5; 7 bases line up with TRBD1. Germline V CDR1 and CDR2: DFQATT, SNEGSKA (reference sequence). This CDR3 has 17 amino acids. V gave up 1 base and J gave up 2 bases; unmatched junction bases: 11. CDR3: CSARVGQGGAGNQPQHF. CDR3 coding DNA: TGCAGTGCTAGAGTGGGCCAAGGGGGCGCGGGCAATCAGCCCCAGCATTTT.

The table lists this clonotype with many counts. The chain employs TRBV29-1 and TRBJ2-7; 8 nucleotides align to TRBD1. V trimming: 4 bases; J trimming: 3 bases; junction bases outside the gene matches: 5. The CDR3 loop spans 13 amino acids. Germline values: CDR1 SQVTM, CDR2 ANQGSEA. CDR3 region: CSVAWTGNYEQYF. CDR3 DNA sequence: TGCAGCGTTGCGTGGACAGGGAACTACGAGCAGTACTTC.